This is a list of T cell receptor beta chains from one sample in a study of shared clonotypes between healthy human individuals. Only in-frame clones appear in the TCRdb table, and some are missing; sequencing was by immunoSEQ multiplex PCR. The sample has a few million clones, approximately 95% seen once. The sample was naive CD4+ T cells from PBMCs. The receptors were gathered from a man aged 18 to 30 in good health. Some clones in this sample may be carry-over from other donors' samples. The CDR3 runs from the conserved cysteine through the conserved F or W. The D gene is left open where the match is weak. Where a row states a size, it is once, few, many or the class of an expanded clone; other rows omit it.

j_call	clone_size	d_call	v_call	cdr3_aa	cdr3_nt
TRBJ2-3	.	.	TRBV7-2	CASSPGTVYTDTQYF	TGTGCCAGCAGTCCCGGGACGGTTTACACAGATACGCAGTATTTT
TRBJ1-2	.	.	TRBV4-2	CASSPDVSYGYTF	TGTGCCAGCAGCCCGGACGTCTCCTATGGCTACACCTTC
TRBJ2-3	.	.	TRBV19	CASRAKLGGSRNTQYF	TGTGCCAGTAGGGCCAAACTAGGAGGGTCACGGAATACGCAGTATTTT
TRBJ2-5	once	.	TRBV5-1	CASSQPDVKETQYF	TGCGCCAGCAGCCAGCCCGACGTAAAAGAGACCCAGTACTTC
TRBJ2-3	.	.	TRBV6-4	CASSLGFGDTQYF	TGTGCCAGCAGCCTCGGTTTTGGAGATACGCAGTATTTT
TRBJ1-4	.	.	TRBV10-3	CAISRGEGEKLFF	TGTGCCATCAGCAGGGGAGAAGGAGAAAAACTGTTTTTT
TRBJ2-5	.	TRBD2	TRBV5-1	CASSLTSGQETQYF	TGCGCCAGCAGCTTGACTAGCGGACAAGAGACCCAGTACTTC
TRBJ2-5	.	.	TRBV5-6	CASSQRRGGETQYF	TGTGCCAGCAGCCAGCGAAGGGGTGGAGAGACCCAGTACTTC
TRBJ2-2	.	.	TRBV7-7	CASSSVVADTGELFF	TGTGCCAGCAGCTCCGTAGTAGCGGACACCGGGGAGCTGTTTTTT
TRBJ2-5	.	.	TRBV9	CASSVGPARETQYF	TGTGCCAGCAGCGTAGGGCCAGCAAGAGAGACCCAGTACTTC
TRBJ1-1	few	.	TRBV5-1	CASSLGKNTEAFF	TGCGCCAGCAGCTTGGGCAAGAACACTGAAGCTTTCTTT
TRBJ2-7	.	.	TRBV5-1	CASSLGGDAAYEQYF	TGCGCCAGCAGCTTGGGCGGGGACGCGGCCTACGAGCAGTACTTC
TRBJ1-2	.	TRBD1	TRBV5-5	CASSPPGTGGYGYTF	TGTGCCAGCAGCCCTCCCGGGACAGGGGGCTATGGCTACACCTTC
TRBJ2-7	.	TRBD2	TRBV6-5	CASSWTSASSYEQYF	TGTGCCAGCAGTTGGACTAGCGCTAGCTCCTACGAGCAGTACTTC
TRBJ2-1	once	TRBD2	TRBV7-3	CASGSGTGEQFF	TGTGCCAGCGGGAGCGGGACGGGTGAGCAGTTCTTC
TRBJ2-5	once	TRBD1	TRBV6-5	CASSYVDRGRKTQYF	TGTGCCAGCAGTTACGTTGACAGGGGGAGAAAGACCCAGTACTTC
TRBJ2-7	.	.	TRBV18	CASSPARNYEQYF	TGTGCCAGCTCACCGGCTAGAAACTACGAGCAGTACTTC
TRBJ1-1	.	.	TRBV2	CASRASSRLWGIKAFF	TGTGCCAGCAGGGCATCAAGTCGTCTATGGGGCATCAAAGCTTTCTTT
TRBJ1-1	.	.	TRBV5-8	CASSLASLAFF	TGTGCCAGCAGCTTGGCCTCACTAGCTTTCTTT
TRBJ2-1	.	.	TRBV19	CASSGYYASSYNEQFF	TGTGCCAGTAGTGGGTACTACGCGAGCTCCTACAATGAGCAGTTCTTC
TRBJ2-3	.	.	TRBV7-3	CASSLVGGTDTQYF	TGTGCCAGCAGCTTAGTCGGGGGCACAGATACGCAGTATTTT
TRBJ2-3	.	.	TRBV5-1	CASSLAPISTDTQYF	TGCGCCAGCAGCTTGGCCCCGATTTCCACAGATACGCAGTATTTT
TRBJ2-7	.	TRBD1	TRBV7-2	CASSTRTGTYEQYF	TGTGCCAGCAGCACTCGGACAGGGACCTACGAGCAGTACTTC
TRBJ2-1	.	.	TRBV5-1	CASSLAAFNEQFF	TGCGCCAGCAGCTTGGCCGCCTTCAATGAGCAGTTCTTC
TRBJ2-3	.	.	TRBV9	CASSVDSPSTDTQYF	TGTGCCAGCAGCGTTGATAGCCCTAGCACAGATACGCAGTATTTT
TRBJ1-3	.	TRBD1	TRBV28	CASSRRDSLGNTIYF	TGTGCCAGCAGTCGCCGGGACAGCCTTGGAAACACCATATATTTT
TRBJ2-3	.	.	TRBV11-2	CASSLVLGQGGKDTQYF	TGTGCCAGCAGCTTAGTATTAGGGCAGGGCGGGAAAGATACGCAGTATTTT
TRBJ2-7	.	.	TRBV7-2	CASSNYYEQYF	TGTGCCAGCAGCAATTACTACGAGCAGTACTTC
TRBJ2-3	.	.	TRBV5-1	CASSLEGRQSTDTQYF	TGCGCCAGCAGCTTGGAGGGACGCCAAAGCACAGATACGCAGTATTTT
TRBJ1-1	once	.	TRBV5-1	CASSLTPSGRVNTEAFF	TGCGCCAGCAGCTTAACCCCCAGCGGGAGGGTGAACACTGAAGCTTTCTTT
TRBJ2-7	.	TRBD2	TRBV6-5	CASSSTSGRAYEQYF	TGTGCCAGCAGTTCAACGAGCGGGAGGGCCTACGAGCAGTACTTC
TRBJ2-1	.	TRBD1	TRBV5-4	CASSMLSPGQGINEQFF	TGTGCCAGCAGCATGCTAAGTCCGGGACAGGGGATCAATGAGCAGTTCTTC
TRBJ2-7	.	TRBD2	TRBV5-1	CASSLELAGGYEQYF	TGCGCCAGCAGCTTGGAACTAGCGGGAGGCTACGAGCAGTACTTC
TRBJ1-1	.	.	TRBV5-5	CASSFYSYTEAFF	TGTGCCAGCAGCTTCTATTCGTACACTGAAGCTTTCTTT
TRBJ1-5	.	.	TRBV19	CASTLTGSDNQPQHF	TGTGCCAGTACCTTAACAGGCTCCGACAATCAGCCCCAGCATTTT
TRBJ2-1	.	.	TRBV12-5	CASGSSAENNPEQFF	TGTGCTAGTGGTTCGTCGGCGGAGAACAACCCGGAGCAGTTCTTC
TRBJ2-1	.	TRBD2	TRBV25-1	CASRTGLEGMNEQFF	TGTGCCAGCAGGACGGGACTAGAGGGGATGAATGAGCAGTTCTTC
TRBJ2-5	.	.	TRBV30	CAWSVQVRETQYF	TGTGCCTGGAGTGTACAGGTCAGGGAGACCCAGTACTTC
TRBJ2-7	once	TRBD2	TRBV4-1	CASSRMSGRRPYEQYF	TGCGCCAGCAGCCGAATGAGCGGGAGACGGCCCTACGAGCAGTACTTC
TRBJ1-1	.	.	TRBV7-9	CASSFEGTEAFF	TGTGCCAGCAGCTTTGAGGGGACTGAAGCTTTCTTT
TRBJ1-1	few	.	TRBV6-5	CASRGNTEAFF	TGTGCCAGCAGGGGAAACACTGAAGCTTTCTTT
TRBJ2-3	.	.	TRBV12-5	CASAPNGDTQYF	TGTGCTAGTGCCCCGAACGGAGATACGCAGTATTTT
TRBJ2-7	.	.	TRBV6-1	CAISDNKGSGEQYF	TGTGCCATCAGTGACAATAAGGGCTCGGGCGAGCAGTACTTC
TRBJ1-3	.	.	TRBV6-5	CASSYAPGTGNTIYF	TGTGCCAGCAGTTACGCGCCAGGGACGGGAAACACCATATATTTT
TRBJ1-4	.	.	TRBV27	CASSPFNRLATNEKLFF	TGTGCCAGCAGCCCTTTCAACAGACTAGCAACTAATGAAAAACTGTTTTTT
TRBJ2-1	.	.	TRBV20-1	CSARASGEQFF	TGCAGTGCTAGAGCATCGGGTGAGCAGTTCTTC
TRBJ2-7	.	TRBD2	TRBV27	CASSYAGTSSYEQYF	TGTGCCAGCAGTTACGCCGGGACTAGCAGTTACGAGCAGTACTTC
TRBJ1-2	.	.	TRBV28	CASGAFIGVYGYTF	TGTGCCAGCGGGGCGTTTATAGGGGTCTATGGCTACACCTTC